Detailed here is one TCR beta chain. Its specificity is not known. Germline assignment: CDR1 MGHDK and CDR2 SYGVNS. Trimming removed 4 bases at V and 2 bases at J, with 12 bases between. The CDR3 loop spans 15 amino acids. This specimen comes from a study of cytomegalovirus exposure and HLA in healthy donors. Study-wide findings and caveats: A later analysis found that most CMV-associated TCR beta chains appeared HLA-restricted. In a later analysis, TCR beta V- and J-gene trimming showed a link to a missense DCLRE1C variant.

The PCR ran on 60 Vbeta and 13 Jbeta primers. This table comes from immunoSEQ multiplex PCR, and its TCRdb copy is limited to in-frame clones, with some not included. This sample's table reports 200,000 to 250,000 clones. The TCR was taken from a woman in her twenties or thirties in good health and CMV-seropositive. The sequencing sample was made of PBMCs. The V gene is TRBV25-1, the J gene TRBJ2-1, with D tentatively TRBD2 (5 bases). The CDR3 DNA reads TGTGCCAGCAGTGGCGTAGGACTCGCCTACAATGAGCAGTTCTTC. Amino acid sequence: CASSGVGLAYNEQFF.